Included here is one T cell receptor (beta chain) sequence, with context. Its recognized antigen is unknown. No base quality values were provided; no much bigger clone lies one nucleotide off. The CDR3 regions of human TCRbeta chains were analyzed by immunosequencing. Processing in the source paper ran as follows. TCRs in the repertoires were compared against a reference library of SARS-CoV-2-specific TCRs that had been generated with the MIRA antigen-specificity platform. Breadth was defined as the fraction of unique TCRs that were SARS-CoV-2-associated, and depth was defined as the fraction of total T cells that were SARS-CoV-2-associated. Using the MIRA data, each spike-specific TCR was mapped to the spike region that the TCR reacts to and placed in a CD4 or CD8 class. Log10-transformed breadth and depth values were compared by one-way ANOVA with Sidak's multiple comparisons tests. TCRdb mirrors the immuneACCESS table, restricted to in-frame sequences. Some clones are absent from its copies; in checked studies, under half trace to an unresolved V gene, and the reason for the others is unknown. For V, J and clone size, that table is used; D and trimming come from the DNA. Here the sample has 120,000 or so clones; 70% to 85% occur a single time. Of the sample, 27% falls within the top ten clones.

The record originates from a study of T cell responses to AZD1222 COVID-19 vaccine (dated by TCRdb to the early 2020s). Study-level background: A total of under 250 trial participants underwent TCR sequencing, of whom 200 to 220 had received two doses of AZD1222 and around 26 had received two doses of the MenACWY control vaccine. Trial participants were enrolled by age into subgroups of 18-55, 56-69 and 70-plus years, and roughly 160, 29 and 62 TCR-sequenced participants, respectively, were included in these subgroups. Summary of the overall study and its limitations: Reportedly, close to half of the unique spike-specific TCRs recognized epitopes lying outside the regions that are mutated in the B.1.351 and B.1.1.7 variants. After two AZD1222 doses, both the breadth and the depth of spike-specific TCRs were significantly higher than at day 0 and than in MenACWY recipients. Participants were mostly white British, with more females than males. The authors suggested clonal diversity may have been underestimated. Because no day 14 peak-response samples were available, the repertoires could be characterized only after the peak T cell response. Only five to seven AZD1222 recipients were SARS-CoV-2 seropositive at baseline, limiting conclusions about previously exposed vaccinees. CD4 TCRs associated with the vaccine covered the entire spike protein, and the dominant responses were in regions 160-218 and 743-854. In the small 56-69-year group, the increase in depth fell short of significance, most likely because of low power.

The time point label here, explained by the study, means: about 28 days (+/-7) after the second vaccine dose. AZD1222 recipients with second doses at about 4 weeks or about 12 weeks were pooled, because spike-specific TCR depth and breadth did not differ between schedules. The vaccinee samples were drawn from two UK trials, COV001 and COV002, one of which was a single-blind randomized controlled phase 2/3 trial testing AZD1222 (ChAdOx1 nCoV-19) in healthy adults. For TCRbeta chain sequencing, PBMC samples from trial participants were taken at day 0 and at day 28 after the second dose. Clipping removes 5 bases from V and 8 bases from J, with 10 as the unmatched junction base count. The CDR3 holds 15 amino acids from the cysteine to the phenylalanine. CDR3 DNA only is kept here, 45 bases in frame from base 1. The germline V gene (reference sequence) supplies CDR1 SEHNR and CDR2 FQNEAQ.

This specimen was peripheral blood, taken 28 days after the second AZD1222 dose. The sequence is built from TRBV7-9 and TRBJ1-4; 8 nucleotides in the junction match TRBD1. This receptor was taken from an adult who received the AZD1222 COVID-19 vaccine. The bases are TGTGCCAGCAGCCCATGGACAGGGAGTTACGAAAAACTGTTTTTT. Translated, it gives CASSPWTGSYEKLFF.